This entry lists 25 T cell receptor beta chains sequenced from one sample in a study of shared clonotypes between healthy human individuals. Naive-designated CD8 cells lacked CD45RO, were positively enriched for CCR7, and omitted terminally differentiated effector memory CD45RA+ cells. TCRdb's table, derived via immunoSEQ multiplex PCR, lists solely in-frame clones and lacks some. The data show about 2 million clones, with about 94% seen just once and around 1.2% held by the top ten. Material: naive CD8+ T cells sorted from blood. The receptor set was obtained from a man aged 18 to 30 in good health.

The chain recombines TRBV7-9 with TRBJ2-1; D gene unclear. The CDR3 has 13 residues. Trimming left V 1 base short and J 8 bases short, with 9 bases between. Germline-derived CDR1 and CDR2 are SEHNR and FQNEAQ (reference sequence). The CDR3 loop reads CASSLEDNDEQFF. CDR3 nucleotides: TGTGCCAGCAGCTTAGAAGATAACGATGAGCAGTTCTTC.

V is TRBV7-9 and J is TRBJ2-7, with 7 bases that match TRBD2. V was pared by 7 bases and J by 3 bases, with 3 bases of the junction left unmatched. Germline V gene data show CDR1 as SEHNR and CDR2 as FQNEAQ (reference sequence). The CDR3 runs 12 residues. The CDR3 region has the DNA TGTGCCAGCACCGGGGGGAGCTACGAGCAGTACTTC. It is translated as CASTGGSYEQYF.

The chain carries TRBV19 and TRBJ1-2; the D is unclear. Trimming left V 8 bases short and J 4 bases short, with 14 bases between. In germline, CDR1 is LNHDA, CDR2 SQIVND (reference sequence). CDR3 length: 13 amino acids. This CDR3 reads CASARKVGYGYTF. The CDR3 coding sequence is TGTGCCAGTGCTAGAAAGGTGGGCTATGGCTACACCTTC.

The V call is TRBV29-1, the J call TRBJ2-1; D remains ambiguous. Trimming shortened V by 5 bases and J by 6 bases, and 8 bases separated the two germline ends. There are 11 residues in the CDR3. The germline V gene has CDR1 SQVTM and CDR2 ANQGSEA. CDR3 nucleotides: TGCAGCGTTAGTCCTGGCAATGAGCAGTTCTTC. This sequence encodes CSVSPGNEQFF.

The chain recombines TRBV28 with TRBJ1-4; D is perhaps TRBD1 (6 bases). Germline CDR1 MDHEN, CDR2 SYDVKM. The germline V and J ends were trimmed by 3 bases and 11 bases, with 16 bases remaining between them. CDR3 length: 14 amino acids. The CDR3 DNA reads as TGTGCCAGCAGTTTCGCGGGGGGCGAGAATAAACTGTTTTTT. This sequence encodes CASSFAGGENKLFF.

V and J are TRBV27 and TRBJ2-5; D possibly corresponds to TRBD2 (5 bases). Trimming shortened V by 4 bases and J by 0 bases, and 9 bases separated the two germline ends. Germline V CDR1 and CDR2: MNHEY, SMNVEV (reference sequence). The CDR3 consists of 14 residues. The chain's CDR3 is CASSWLAHQETQYF. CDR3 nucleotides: TGTGCCAGCAGTTGGCTAGCACACCAAGAGACCCAGTACTTC.

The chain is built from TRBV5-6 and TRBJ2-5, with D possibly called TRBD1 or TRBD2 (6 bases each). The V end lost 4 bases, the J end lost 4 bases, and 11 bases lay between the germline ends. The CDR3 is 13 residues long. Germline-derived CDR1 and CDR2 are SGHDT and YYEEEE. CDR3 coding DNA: TGTGCCAGCAGCGAGGAGGGGGGAGAGACCCAGTACTTC. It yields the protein CASSEEGGETQYF.

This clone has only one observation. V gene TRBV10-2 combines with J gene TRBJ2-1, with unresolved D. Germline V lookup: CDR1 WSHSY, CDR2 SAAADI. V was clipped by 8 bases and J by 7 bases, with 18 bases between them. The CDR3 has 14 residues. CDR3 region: CASGISSIGNEQFF. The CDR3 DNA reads TGCGCCAGCGGCATTAGCAGTATTGGGAATGAGCAGTTCTTC.

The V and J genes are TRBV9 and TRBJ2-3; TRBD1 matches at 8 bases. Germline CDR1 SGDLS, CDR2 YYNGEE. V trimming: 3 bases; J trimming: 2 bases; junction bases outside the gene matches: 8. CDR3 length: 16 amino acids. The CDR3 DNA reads TGTGCCAGCAGCGAACGAGGGGGACAGGCCACAGATACGCAGTATTTT. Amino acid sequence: CASSERGGQATDTQYF.

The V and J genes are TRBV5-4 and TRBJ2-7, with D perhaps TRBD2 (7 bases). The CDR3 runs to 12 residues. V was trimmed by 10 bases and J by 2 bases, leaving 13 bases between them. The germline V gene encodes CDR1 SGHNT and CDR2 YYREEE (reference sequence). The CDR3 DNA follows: TGTGCCGCGGGGGCGGGGGCCTACGAGCAGTACTTC. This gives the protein CAAGAGAYEQYF.

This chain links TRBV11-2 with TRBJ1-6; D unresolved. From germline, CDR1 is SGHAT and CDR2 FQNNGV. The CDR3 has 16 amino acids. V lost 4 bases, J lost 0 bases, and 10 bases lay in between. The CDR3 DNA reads TGTGCCAGCAGCTCGGACCTAAGCTCCTATAATTCACCCCTCCACTTT. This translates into CASSSDLSSYNSPLHF. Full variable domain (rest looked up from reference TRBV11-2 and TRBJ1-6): EAGVAQSPRYKIIEKRQSVAFWCNPISGHATLYWYQQILGQGPKLLIQFQNNGVVDDSQLPKDRFSAERLKGVDSTLKIQPAKLEDSAVYLCASSSDLSSYNSPLHFGNGTRLTVT.

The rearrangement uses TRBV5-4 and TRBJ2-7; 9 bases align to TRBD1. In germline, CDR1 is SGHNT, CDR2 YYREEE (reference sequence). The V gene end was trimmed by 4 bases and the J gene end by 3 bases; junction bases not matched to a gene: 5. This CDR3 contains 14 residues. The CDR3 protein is CASSLWTGDYEQYF. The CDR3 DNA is TGTGCCAGCAGCCTTTGGACAGGGGACTACGAGCAGTACTTC.

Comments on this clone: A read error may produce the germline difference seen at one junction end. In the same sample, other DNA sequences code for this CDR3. This chain's CDR3 is CAWDGGNQETQYF. CDR3 DNA: TGTGCCTGGGACGGGGGAAACCAGGAGACCCAGTACTTC. The J gene is TRBJ2-5, the V gene TRBV30, with a possible D match to TRBD2 (6 bases). The CDR3 is made up of 13 amino acids. Germline V gene data show CDR1 as GTSNPN and CDR2 as SVGIG (reference sequence).

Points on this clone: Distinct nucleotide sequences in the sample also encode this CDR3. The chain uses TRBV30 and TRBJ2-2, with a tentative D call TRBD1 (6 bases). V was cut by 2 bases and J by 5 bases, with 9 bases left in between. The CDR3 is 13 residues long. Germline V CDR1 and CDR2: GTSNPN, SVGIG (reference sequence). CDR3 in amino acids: CAWSLGGTGELFF. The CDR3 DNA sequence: TGTGCCTGGAGTCTAGGGGGAACCGGGGAGCTGTTTTTT.

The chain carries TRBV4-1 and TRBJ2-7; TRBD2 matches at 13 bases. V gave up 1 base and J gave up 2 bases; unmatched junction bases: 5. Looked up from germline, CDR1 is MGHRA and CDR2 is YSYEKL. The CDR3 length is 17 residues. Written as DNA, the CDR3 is TGCGCCAGCAGCCAAGGAGGACTAGCGGGGGCCCCCTACGAGCAGTACTTC. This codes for CASSQGGLAGAPYEQYF.

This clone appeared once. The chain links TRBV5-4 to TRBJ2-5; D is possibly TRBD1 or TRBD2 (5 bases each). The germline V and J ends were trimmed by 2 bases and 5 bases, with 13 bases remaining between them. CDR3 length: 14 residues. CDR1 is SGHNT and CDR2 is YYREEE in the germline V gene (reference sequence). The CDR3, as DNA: TGTGCCAGCAGCTTAACGGGGCAGGAGGAGACCCAGTACTTC. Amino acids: CASSLTGQEETQYF.

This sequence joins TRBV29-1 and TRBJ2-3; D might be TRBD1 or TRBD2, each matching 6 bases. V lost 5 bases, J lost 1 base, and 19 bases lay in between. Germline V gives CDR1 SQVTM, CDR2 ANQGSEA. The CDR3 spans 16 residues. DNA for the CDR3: TGCAGCGTTCAAGGGGGGAGCAGGATCCGCACAGATACGCAGTATTTT. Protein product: CSVQGGSRIRTDTQYF.

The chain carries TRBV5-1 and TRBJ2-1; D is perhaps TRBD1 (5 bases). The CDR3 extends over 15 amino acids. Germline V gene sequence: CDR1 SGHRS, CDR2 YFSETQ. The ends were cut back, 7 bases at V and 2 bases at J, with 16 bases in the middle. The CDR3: CASSGPDSAYNEQFF. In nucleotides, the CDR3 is TGCGCCAGCTCCGGCCCCGACAGCGCCTACAATGAGCAGTTCTTC.

The CDR3 DNA follows: TGCAGCGTTGAAGTAAGACTAGCGGTTTACAATGAGCAGTTCTTC. This translates into CSVEVRLAVYNEQFF. The rearrangement uses TRBV29-1 and TRBJ2-1; 9 bases fit TRBD2. Trimming at V came to 1 base and at J to 4 bases, leaving 5 bases not matched to a gene. The germline V gene encodes CDR1 SQVTM and CDR2 ANQGSEA. The CDR3 has 15 amino acids.

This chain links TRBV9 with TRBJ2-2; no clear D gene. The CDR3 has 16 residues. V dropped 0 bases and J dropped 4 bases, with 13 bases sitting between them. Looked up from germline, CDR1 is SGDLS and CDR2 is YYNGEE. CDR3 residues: CASSVGSQRPTGELFF. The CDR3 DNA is TGTGCCAGCAGCGTAGGTAGTCAGAGACCCACCGGGGAGCTGTTTTTT.

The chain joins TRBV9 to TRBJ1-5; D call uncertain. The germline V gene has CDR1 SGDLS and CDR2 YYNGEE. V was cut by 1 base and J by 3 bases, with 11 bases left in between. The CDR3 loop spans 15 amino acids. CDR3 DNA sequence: TGTGCCAGCAGCGTATCAGGAAATCCCAATCAGCCCCAGCATTTT. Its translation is CASSVSGNPNQPQHF. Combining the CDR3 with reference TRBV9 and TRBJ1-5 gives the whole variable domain DSGVTQTPKHLITATGQRVTLRCSPRSGDLSVYWYQQSLDQGLQFLIQYYNGEERAKGNILERFSAQQFPDLHSELNLSSLELGDSALYFCASSVSGNPNQPQHFGDGTRLSIL.

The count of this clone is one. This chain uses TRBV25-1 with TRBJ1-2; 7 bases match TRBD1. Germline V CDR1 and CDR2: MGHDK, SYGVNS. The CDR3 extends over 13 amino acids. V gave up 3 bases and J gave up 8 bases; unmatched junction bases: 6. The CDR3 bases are TGTGCCAGCAGTGATCTGGGCAGGGGGGGCTACACCTTC. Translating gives CASSDLGRGGYTF.

DNA for the CDR3: TGTGCCAGCAGTTCAACTCCTGCCTACGAGCAGTACTTC. Translation gives CASSSTPAYEQYF. The V gene is TRBV6-5, the J gene TRBJ2-7; D is unresolved. The V and J ends lost 4 bases and 2 bases respectively, with 9 bases between them. Germline V gene sequence: CDR1 MNHEY, CDR2 SVGAGI. The CDR3 has 13 residues.

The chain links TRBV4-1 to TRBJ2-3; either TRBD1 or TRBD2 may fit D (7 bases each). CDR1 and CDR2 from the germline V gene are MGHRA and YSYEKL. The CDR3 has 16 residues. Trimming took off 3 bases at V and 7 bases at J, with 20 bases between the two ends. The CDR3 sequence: CASSHEGAGGGYTQYF. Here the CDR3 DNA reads TGCGCCAGCAGCCACGAAGGGGCAGGGGGGGGATATACGCAGTATTTT.

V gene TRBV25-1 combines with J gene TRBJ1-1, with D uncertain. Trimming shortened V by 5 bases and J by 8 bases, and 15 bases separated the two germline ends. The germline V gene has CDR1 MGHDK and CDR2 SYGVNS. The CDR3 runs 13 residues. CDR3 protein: CASSQSLPVEAFF. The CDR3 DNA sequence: TGTGCCAGCAGTCAAAGTCTACCTGTCGAAGCTTTCTTT.